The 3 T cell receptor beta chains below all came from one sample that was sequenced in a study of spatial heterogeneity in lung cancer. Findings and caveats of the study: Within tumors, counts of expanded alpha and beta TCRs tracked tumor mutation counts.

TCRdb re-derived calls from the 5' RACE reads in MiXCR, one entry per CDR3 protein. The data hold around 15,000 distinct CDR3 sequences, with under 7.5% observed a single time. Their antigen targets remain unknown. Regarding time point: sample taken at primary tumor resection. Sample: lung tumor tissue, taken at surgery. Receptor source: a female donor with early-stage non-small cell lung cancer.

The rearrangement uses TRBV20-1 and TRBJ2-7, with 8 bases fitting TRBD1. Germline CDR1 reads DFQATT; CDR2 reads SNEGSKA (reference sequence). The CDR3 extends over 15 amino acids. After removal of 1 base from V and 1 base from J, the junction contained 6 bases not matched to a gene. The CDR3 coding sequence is TGCAGTGCTAGAGGTAGACAGGGGTATTCCTACGAGCAGTACTTC. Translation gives CSARGRQGYSYEQYF.

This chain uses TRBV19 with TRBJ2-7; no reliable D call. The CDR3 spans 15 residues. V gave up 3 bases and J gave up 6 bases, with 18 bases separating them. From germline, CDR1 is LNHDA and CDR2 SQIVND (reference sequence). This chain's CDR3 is CASSIIPEDQFEQYF. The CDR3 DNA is TGTGCCAGTAGTATTATCCCGGAAGACCAATTCGAGCAGTACTTC.

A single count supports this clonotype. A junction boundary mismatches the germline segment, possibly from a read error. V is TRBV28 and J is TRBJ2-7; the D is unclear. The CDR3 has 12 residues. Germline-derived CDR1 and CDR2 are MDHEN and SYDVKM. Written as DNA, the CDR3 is TGTGCCAGCAGCCCCACAAGATACGCGCAGTACTTC. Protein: CASSPTRYAQYF.